What follows are 12 T cell receptor beta chains derived from one specimen sequenced in a study of T cell responses to AZD1222 COVID-19 vaccine. Generated by immunoSEQ multiplex PCR, the TCRdb table keeps only in-frame clones and is missing some. The sample records over 120,000 clones, just over 85% being singletons. Sequences were derived from peripheral blood, sampled 28 days after the second AZD1222 dose. These receptors were collected from an adult who received the AZD1222 COVID-19 vaccine.

This clone was picked up a small number of times. V and J are TRBV6-5 and TRBJ1-4, with D possibly being TRBD1 (5 bases). Trimming cost V 6 bases and J 7 bases, with 18 bases left between them. Germline V gives CDR1 MNHEY, CDR2 SVGAGI. The length of the CDR3 is 15 residues. The CDR3 nucleotides are TGTGCCAGCAGCCCAACATTTGGGACGCTTGAAAAACTGTTTTTT. Its translation: CASSPTFGTLEKLFF.

The chain joins TRBV6-1 to TRBJ1-1; D perhaps matches TRBD1 (6 bases). Germline CDR1 and CDR2: MNHNS and SASEGT. Trimming cost V 1 base and J 8 bases, with 17 bases left between them. CDR3 length: 15 amino acids. CDR3 in DNA: TGTGCCAGCAGTGAAGAGGGCAGGGGCTTATCCGAAGCTTTCTTT. It codes for CASSEEGRGLSEAFF.

This clone occurred many times. The chain couples TRBV19 to TRBJ1-2, with D perhaps matching TRBD1 (6 bases). Trimming stripped 6 bases from V and 3 bases from J, with 17 bases between. This CDR3 contains 15 residues. Germline CDR1 LNHDA, CDR2 SQIVND (reference sequence). The CDR3 is CASSTIRDTDYGYTF. The CDR3, as DNA: TGTGCCAGTAGCACAATTAGGGACACCGACTATGGCTACACCTTC.

The genes are TRBV29-1 and TRBJ1-2, with a tentative D call TRBD1 (6 bases). CDR3 length: 13 residues. V shed 3 bases and J shed 6 bases, with 14 bases lying between them. The germline V gene has CDR1 SQVTM and CDR2 ANQGSEA. CDR3 sequence: CSVDSQGNNGYTF. DNA of the CDR3: TGCAGCGTTGATTCCCAGGGGAATAATGGCTACACCTTC. The entire variable domain, with the rest obtained from reference TRBV29-1 and TRBJ1-2, is as follows: SAVISQKPSRDICQRGTSLTIQCQVDSQVTMMFWYRQQPGQSLTLIATANQGSEATYESGFVIDKFPISRPNLTFSTLTVSNMSPEDSSIYLCSVDSQGNNGYTFGSGTRLTVV.

V and J are TRBV11-2 and TRBJ2-2, with D perhaps given as TRBD1 or TRBD2 (5 bases each). This CDR3 has 14 amino acids. Per germline, CDR1 SGHAT and CDR2 FQNNGV. V lost 6 bases and J 1 base, leaving 9 bases between the germline ends. CDR3 DNA: TGTGCCAGCAGGCCTGGGGGGAACACCGGGGAGCTGTTTTTT. This gives the protein CASRPGGNTGELFF.

This chain connects TRBV11-2 to TRBJ2-1; 8 bases align to TRBD2. CDR3 length: 15 amino acids. Losses at the gene ends were 3 bases for V and 4 bases for J; bases not matched to a gene: 5. CDR1 is SGHAT, CDR2 FQNNGV, per germline. The CDR3 region is CASSLASGQYNEQFF. CDR3 coding DNA: TGTGCCAGCAGCTTGGCTAGCGGGCAATACAATGAGCAGTTCTTC.

The V call is TRBV4-2, the J call TRBJ2-1; 7 nucleotides match TRBD1. Per germline, CDR1 LGHNA and CDR2 YNFKEQ. Trimming cost V 1 base and J 6 bases; bases outside gene matches: 9. There are 16 residues in the CDR3. The CDR3 region has the DNA TGTGCCAGCAGCCAAGGTGACGGAAGGGGGCTCAATGAGCAGTTCTTC. This gives the protein CASSQGDGRGLNEQFF.

The CDR3 here is CASSFRQGAEYGYTF. Here the CDR3 DNA reads TGTGCCAGCAGCTTCCGACAGGGGGCGGAATATGGCTACACCTTC. This sequence joins TRBV7-2 and TRBJ1-2; 10 bases fit TRBD1. V gave up 3 bases and J gave up 5 bases; unmatched junction bases: 6. Looked up from germline, CDR1 is SGHTA and CDR2 is FQGNSA. This CDR3 has 15 amino acids. The variable domain in full, with the rest retrieved from reference TRBV7-2 and TRBJ1-2, is GAGVSQSPSNKVTEKGKDVELRCDPISGHTALYWYRQSLGQGLEFLIYFQGNSAPDKSGLPSDRFSAERTGGSVSTLTIQRTQQEDSAVYLCASSFRQGAEYGYTFGSGTRLTVV.

The chain joins TRBV10-3 to TRBJ2-5; D call uncertain. Trimming cost V 10 bases and J 1 base, with 13 bases left between them. This CDR3 is 13 amino acids long. Germline lookup yields CDR1 ENHRY and CDR2 SYGVKD. The CDR3 DNA reads as TGTGCCACCCTAGAAAGGGTCCAAGAGACCCAGTACTTC. This encodes CATLERVQETQYF.

The CDR3 spells CASSVGPNTEAFF. In nucleotides, the CDR3 is TGTGCTAGTTCGGTTGGTCCGAACACTGAAGCTTTCTTT. The V and J genes are TRBV12-5 and TRBJ1-1; D ambiguous. Germline assignment: CDR1 LGHNT and CDR2 FRNRAP. Trimming pared 8 bases from V and 1 base from J, leaving 11 bases between. This CDR3 region has 13 residues.

A few counts support this clone. The chain couples TRBV19 to TRBJ2-5; D is undetermined. V lost 6 bases and J lost 5, with 19 bases in between. CDR1 and CDR2 (germline): LNHDA, SQIVND (reference sequence). This CDR3 comprises 15 residues. CDR3 in amino acids: CASRLRAALRETQYF. The CDR3 nucleotides read TGTGCCAGTAGGCTTAGGGCGGCCCTCCGGGAGACCCAGTACTTC. The variable domain in full, completed from reference TRBV19 and TRBJ2-5, reads DGGITQSPKYLFRKEGQNVTLSCEQNLNHDAMYWYRQDPGQGLRLIYYSQIVNDFQKGDIAEGYSVSREKKESFPLTVTSAQKNPTAFYLCASRLRAALRETQYFGPGTRLLVL.

The chain recombines TRBV29-1 with TRBJ1-4; D uncertain. V was trimmed by 3 bases and J by 7 bases, leaving 15 bases between them. Germline CDR1 SQVTM, CDR2 ANQGSEA. CDR3 length equals 14 residues. The CDR3 DNA follows: TGCAGCGTTGATTCGCGACTCCCAACTGAAAAACTGTTTTTT. Protein: CSVDSRLPTEKLFF. Full variable domain (missing parts from reference TRBV29-1 and TRBJ1-4): SAVISQKPSRDICQRGTSLTIQCQVDSQVTMMFWYRQQPGQSLTLIATANQGSEATYESGFVIDKFPISRPNLTFSTLTVSNMSPEDSSIYLCSVDSRLPTEKLFFGSGTQLSVL.